This passage covers 27 T cell receptor beta chains from one sample sequenced in a study of STAT5B mutations in CD4+ large granular lymphocyte leukemia. Method: immunoSEQ multiplex PCR; TCRdb's copy keeps in-frame clones and lacks some. Of tens of thousands of clones in the sample, 70% to 90% were seen once. Sequences were obtained from CD4+ T cells from blood buffy coats. The receptors originated from a human donor in good health.

This rearrangement joins TRBV20-1 to TRBJ1-1, with unresolved D. Germline loops: CDR1 DFQATT, CDR2 SNEGSKA (reference sequence). This CDR3 is built from 11 residues. V was shortened by 0 bases and J by 6 bases, with 5 bases between the two germline ends. The CDR3: CSAREIPEAFF. Here the CDR3 DNA reads TGCAGTGCTAGAGAAATCCCTGAAGCTTTCTTT.

The V and J genes are TRBV7-3 and TRBJ1-6; 10 positions match TRBD1. Unmatched junction bases numbered 19, after V lost 7 bases and J lost 7 bases. This CDR3 is 19 amino acids long. Germline CDR1 reads SGHTA; CDR2 reads FQGTGA. CDR3 nucleotides: TGTGCCAGCACCCAAAACGGGCCCCGGGACAGGGGATCGAATTCACCCCTCCACTTT. Translating gives CASTQNGPRDRGSNSPLHF.

The chain recombines TRBV29-1 with TRBJ2-5; 14 bases match TRBD2. The germline V gene has CDR1 SQVTM and CDR2 ANQGSEA. CDR3 length: 15 residues. With V trimmed by 5 bases and J by 2 bases, 4 bases remained unmatched. The CDR3, as DNA: TGCAGCGTTAGGGGACTAGCGGGAGCACAAGAGACCCAGTACTTC. Encoded protein: CSVRGLAGAQETQYF.

The V gene is TRBV27, the J gene TRBJ1-5; 8 bases agree with TRBD1. Germline assignment: CDR1 MNHEY and CDR2 SMNVEV (reference sequence). V trimming: 1 base; J trimming: 3 bases; junction bases outside the gene matches: 2. This CDR3 has 15 amino acids. In nucleotides, the CDR3 is TGTGCCAGCAGTTTATTGACAGGGGTCAATCAGCCCCAGCATTTT. It yields the protein CASSLLTGVNQPQHF.

The V call is TRBV6-5, the J call TRBJ2-2, with D tentatively TRBD1 (5 bases). The V and J ends lost 0 bases and 6 bases respectively, with 11 bases between them. This CDR3 region has 15 residues. Looked up from germline, CDR1 is MNHEY and CDR2 is SVGAGI. CDR3 in amino acids: CASSYSRQIPGELFF. DNA for the CDR3: TGTGCCAGCAGTTACTCGCGACAGATTCCCGGGGAGCTGTTTTTT.

This chain links TRBV11-2 with TRBJ2-7; 9 nucleotides align to TRBD2. The CDR3 covers 14 residues. J was trimmed by 6 bases and V by 3 bases; bases with no gene match: 6. Germline CDR1 is SGHAT and CDR2 is FQNNGV. CDR3 bases: TGTGCCAGCAGCTTGACTAGCGGTCCGGGCGAGCAGTACTTC. Translation gives CASSLTSGPGEQYF.

Worth noting for this clone: A read error may account for a junction end that differs from germline. The rearrangement uses TRBV28 and TRBJ1-4; no clear D gene. Germline loops: CDR1 MDHEN, CDR2 SYDVKM. This CDR3 region has 15 residues. The CDR3 DNA is TGTGCCAGCAGTTTATCCGGGGATTCTAAGGAAAAACTGTTTTTT. The encoded protein is CASSLSGDSKEKLFF.

This clone came up once. This rearrangement joins TRBV27 to TRBJ1-1; 7 bases fit TRBD1. The CDR3 extends over 13 amino acids. Germline lookup yields CDR1 MNHEY and CDR2 SMNVEV (reference sequence). V was clipped by 3 bases and J by 6 bases; unmatched bases: 4. DNA for the CDR3: TGTGCCAGCAGTTTTGACAGGGTCGCTGAAGCTTTCTTT. This sequence encodes CASSFDRVAEAFF.

The V and J genes are TRBV28 and TRBJ2-7; D not certain. This CDR3 has 16 residues. Germline V gene lookup returns CDR1 MDHEN and CDR2 SYDVKM. The V and J ends lost 6 bases and 0 bases respectively, with 18 bases between them. CDR3 nucleotides: TGTGCCAGCAGACCAGACCCCTTCTATTACTCCTACGAGCAGTACTTC. This sequence encodes CASRPDPFYYSYEQYF.

The gene calls are TRBV29-1 and TRBJ2-4, with D tentatively TRBD2 (6 bases). CDR1 is SQVTM and CDR2 is ANQGSEA in the germline V gene. This CDR3 has 17 amino acids. V lost 4 bases and J 0 bases, leaving 19 bases between the germline ends. CDR3 amino acids: CSVAGPWGLGAKNIQYF. The CDR3 region has the DNA TGCAGCGTTGCGGGCCCTTGGGGACTGGGAGCCAAAAACATTCAGTACTTC.

The J gene is TRBJ1-1, the V gene TRBV11-2, with 8 bases identical to TRBD1. This CDR3 is built from 14 residues. Germline values: CDR1 SGHAT, CDR2 FQNNGV. With 3 bases clipped from V and 3 bases from J, the junction kept 3 bases outside the gene matches. As DNA, the CDR3 is TGTGCCAGCAGCTTCAAGACAGGGGACACTGAAGCTTTCTTT. Translating gives CASSFKTGDTEAFF.

This chain links TRBV11-2 with TRBJ1-1; D uncertain. CDR3 size: 14 residues. Germline assignment: CDR1 SGHAT and CDR2 FQNNGV. Between the trimmed V and J ends, which lost 5 bases and 4 bases, there was a span of 14 bases. CDR3 sequence (DNA): TGTGCCAGCAGCGCGTCCCAGTGGGGCACTGAAGCTTTCTTT. It codes for CASSASQWGTEAFF.

This chain uses TRBV27 with TRBJ2-1; TRBD2 matches 11 bases. This CDR3 has 15 amino acids. V was clipped by 3 bases and J by 5 bases; unmatched bases: 3. CDR1 is MNHEY and CDR2 is SMNVEV in the germline V gene (reference sequence). CDR3 DNA: TGTGCCAGCAGTTTGGGACTAGCGGTTAACAATGAGCAGTTCTTC. Its translation: CASSLGLAVNNEQFF.

The rearrangement joins TRBV9 to TRBJ2-2, with TRBD1 matching 7 bases. V shed 4 bases and J 8 bases; nucleotides not matched to a gene: 11. The CDR3 sequence is 15 residues long. Germline V gene data show CDR1 as SGDLS and CDR2 as YYNGEE. In DNA form, the CDR3 reads TGTGCCAGCAGCCCCGCCGGGACAGCTTTTGGGGAGCTGTTTTTT. Protein: CASSPAGTAFGELFF.

The genes are TRBV11-2 and TRBJ2-7; 13 bases align to TRBD2. J lost 3 bases, V lost 6 bases, and 2 bases had no gene match. The germline V gene has CDR1 SGHAT and CDR2 FQNNGV. CDR3 size: 14 residues. CDR3 nucleotides: TGTGCCAGCAGAAGACTAGCGGGGGGCTACGAGCAGTACTTC. Encoded protein: CASRRLAGGYEQYF.

V is TRBV5-1 and J is TRBJ1-2; D not certain. Germline assignment: CDR1 SGHRS and CDR2 YFSETQ. The CDR3 spans 12 residues. V shed 4 bases and J shed 1 base, with 5 bases lying between them. The CDR3 protein is CASSAVNYGYTF. For the CDR3, the DNA is TGCGCCAGCAGCGCGGTTAACTATGGCTACACCTTC.

This clone was observed once. The chain is built from TRBV27 and TRBJ2-2; D remains ambiguous. The CDR3 covers 12 residues. Germline V gene data show CDR1 as MNHEY and CDR2 as SMNVEV (reference sequence). Trimming took off 3 bases at V and 4 bases at J, with 3 bases between the two ends. CDR3 region: CASSFSTGELFF. In DNA form, the CDR3 reads TGTGCCAGCAGTTTTAGCACCGGGGAGCTGTTTTTT.

The chain uses TRBV7-9 and TRBJ1-5; D uncertain. With 5 bases removed from V and 5 bases from J, the gap between germline ends came to 10 bases. Germline V lookup: CDR1 SEHNR, CDR2 FQNEAQ (reference sequence). The CDR3 spans 13 residues. CDR3 loop: CASSLRADQPQHF. The CDR3 DNA reads as TGTGCCAGCAGCCTGAGGGCCGATCAGCCCCAGCATTTT.

The chain combines TRBV7-7 with TRBJ2-3; the D is unclear. Germline values: CDR1 SSHAT, CDR2 FNYEAQ (reference sequence). Trimming took off 2 bases at V and 0 bases at J, with 6 bases between the two ends. This CDR3 spans 14 amino acids. The CDR3 loop reads CASSLLGSTDTQYF. The CDR3 DNA reads TGTGCCAGCAGCTTACTAGGGAGCACAGATACGCAGTATTTT.

The CDR3 here is CATYISGRSDTQYF. The CDR3 DNA is TGTGCCACCTACATCAGCGGGAGGTCAGATACGCAGTATTTT. The gene calls are TRBV28 and TRBJ2-3; 9 bases align to TRBD2. The junction had 9 bases not matched to a gene; V was cut back by 10 bases and J by 4 bases. The CDR3 sequence is 14 residues long. CDR1 MDHEN and CDR2 SYDVKM come from the germline V gene.

The gene calls are TRBV6-5 and TRBJ1-5; D is ambiguous. CDR1 and CDR2 (germline): MNHEY, SVGAGI. V lost 5 bases and J 5 bases, leaving 13 bases between the germline ends. The CDR3 is made up of 14 amino acids. CDR3 residues: CASSKQGRDQPQHF. The CDR3 nucleotides read TGTGCCAGCAGTAAACAAGGAAGGGATCAGCCCCAGCATTTT.

This chain joins TRBV6-5 and TRBJ2-1; 8 bases fit TRBD2. The CDR3 runs to 14 residues. The J segment lost 8 bases and the V segment lost 4 bases, leaving 7 bases of the junction unmatched. In germline, CDR1 is MNHEY, CDR2 SVGAGI. DNA of the CDR3: TGTGCCAGCAGTTTCAGCGGGAGTAGGTATGAGCAGTTCTTC. Translated, it gives CASSFSGSRYEQFF.

This clone was seen a handful of times. This rearrangement joins TRBV13 to TRBJ2-7; 10 nucleotides line up with TRBD1. The ends lost 7 bases at V and 3 bases at J; junction bases unmatched: 6. CDR1 is PRHDT, CDR2 FYEKMQ, per germline (reference sequence). The CDR3 is made up of 14 amino acids. CDR3 loop: CASTAGTGDYEQYF. The CDR3 DNA is TGTGCCAGCACAGCCGGGACAGGGGACTACGAGCAGTACTTC.

The chain carries TRBV7-2 and TRBJ2-7; TRBD2 is a possible D gene (5 bases). Looked up from germline, CDR1 is SGHTA and CDR2 is FQGNSA. Trimming pared 5 bases from V and 3 bases from J, leaving 14 bases between. CDR3 length equals 14 residues. The CDR3 loop reads CASSPPAGLYEQYF. The CDR3 DNA sequence: TGTGCCAGCAGCCCACCCGCCGGACTCTACGAGCAGTACTTC.

This sequence joins TRBV29-1 and TRBJ1-2, with a tentative D call TRBD1 (6 bases). V lost 8 bases, J lost 8 bases, and 18 bases lay in between. CDR3 length: 12 amino acids. Germline CDR1 reads SQVTM; CDR2 reads ANQGSEA. The CDR3 coding sequence is TGCAGCACCGGGACAAGCCCGCAGGGCTACACCTTC. It specifies CSTGTSPQGYTF.

The chain combines TRBV18 with TRBJ2-1; TRBD1 agrees at 8 bases. V gave up 2 bases and J gave up 6 bases; unmatched junction bases: 3. CDR3 length equals 14 residues. CDR1 is KGHSH and CDR2 is LQKENI in the germline V gene. CDR3 DNA sequence: TGTGCCAGCTCACCAAGTACAGGGGGCAATGAGCAGTTCTTC. It specifies CASSPSTGGNEQFF.

The chain is built from TRBV4-2 and TRBJ2-5; D unresolved. V gave up 0 bases and J gave up 11 bases, with 19 bases separating them. Looked up from germline, CDR1 is LGHNA and CDR2 is YNFKEQ. This CDR3 is built from 15 residues. The CDR3 sequence: CASSQDWDRSVEQYF. CDR3 DNA sequence: TGTGCCAGCAGCCAAGATTGGGATCGGAGTGTGGAGCAGTACTTC.